These 28 T cell receptor beta chains originate from one sample sequenced in a study of blood T cell repertoires in COVID-19. The protocol was immunoSEQ multiplex PCR, while the TCRdb copy is restricted to in-frame clones and leaves out a portion. Of 220,000 or so clones listed, over 80% are singletons. Source material: PBMCs or T cells enriched from blood (not recorded which). Receptors originate from a woman between 40 and 50 years old who had recovered from COVID-19.

This CDR3 reads CASSLVAVVGGYNEQFF. In nucleotides, the CDR3 is TGTGCCAGCAGCTTAGTGGCAGTCGTCGGAGGCTACAATGAGCAGTTCTTC. The chain has TRBV7-3 and TRBJ2-1, with a weak D call TRBD2 (5 bases). This CDR3 spans 17 amino acids. Trimming pared 2 bases from V and 3 bases from J, leaving 17 bases between. Germline V gives CDR1 SGHTA, CDR2 FQGTGA.

The genes are TRBV30 and TRBJ1-3; D uncertain. The CDR3 runs to 16 residues. The V end lost 3 bases, the J end lost 0 bases, and 15 bases lay between the germline ends. CDR1 is GTSNPN, CDR2 SVGIG, per germline (reference sequence). CDR3 loop: CAWSGLAASSGNTIYF. CDR3 DNA: TGTGCCTGGAGCGGCTTGGCGGCTAGCTCTGGAAACACCATATATTTT.

The chain is built from TRBV11-2 and TRBJ1-1; D may be TRBD1 (5 bases). CDR1 and CDR2 (germline): SGHAT, FQNNGV. The CDR3 is 14 amino acids. The V and J ends lost 5 bases and 4 bases respectively, with 14 bases between them. CDR3 loop: CASSATVFGTEAFF. The CDR3 bases are TGTGCCAGCAGCGCGACAGTGTTTGGCACTGAAGCTTTCTTT.

The genes are TRBV13 and TRBJ2-1, with a tentative D call TRBD1 (5 bases). V was cut by 3 bases and J by 6 bases, with 12 bases left in between. The CDR3 is made up of 14 amino acids. Germline V CDR1 and CDR2: PRHDT, FYEKMQ (reference sequence). In DNA, the CDR3 is TGTGCCAGCAGCTTTCCGACAGAGGTCAATGAGCAGTTCTTC. It encodes CASSFPTEVNEQFF. The entire variable domain, with the rest obtained from reference TRBV13 and TRBJ2-1, is as follows: AAGVIQSPRHLIKEKRETATLKCYPIPRHDTVYWYQQGPGQDPQFLISFYEKMQSDKGSIPDRFSAQQFSDYHSELNMSSLELGDSALYFCASSFPTEVNEQFFGPGTRLTVL.

This rearrangement joins TRBV29-1 to TRBJ1-2; 11 bases match TRBD1. This CDR3 is built from 14 residues. Germline V CDR1 and CDR2: SQVTM, ANQGSEA. J lost 7 bases, V lost 4 bases, and 8 bases had no gene match. This CDR3 reads CSVAAGQGVGGYTF. The CDR3 coding sequence is TGCAGCGTTGCGGCGGGACAGGGGGTCGGTGGCTACACCTTC.

This chain uses TRBV19 with TRBJ1-5; D unclear. This CDR3 spans 16 amino acids. V lost 3 bases to trimming and J lost 4 bases, with 16 bases between them. Germline loops: CDR1 LNHDA, CDR2 SQIVND (reference sequence). CDR3 in amino acids: CASSIWEGALNQPQHF. In nucleotides, the CDR3 is TGTGCCAGTAGTATTTGGGAGGGCGCCTTGAATCAGCCCCAGCATTTT.

The chain recombines TRBV6-5 with TRBJ2-7, with D possibly being TRBD1 (5 bases). Germline V lookup: CDR1 MNHEY, CDR2 SVGAGI. The V end lost 5 bases, the J end lost 5 bases, and 19 bases lay between the germline ends. The CDR3 is 15 residues long. The CDR3: CASSLTGAGWDEQYV. The CDR3 region has the DNA TGTGCCAGCAGTCTTACTGGCGCAGGGTGGGACGAGCAGTACGTC.

The chain couples TRBV7-9 to TRBJ1-1; D unclear. Germline lookup yields CDR1 SEHNR and CDR2 FQNEAQ (reference sequence). The CDR3 loop spans 13 amino acids. The V end was cut by 5 bases, the J end by 6 bases, with 13 bases between. DNA of the CDR3: TGTGCCAGCAGCCCTATAAGCGGGGCTGAAGCTTTCTTT. Amino acid sequence: CASSPISGAEAFF.

The chain is built from TRBV7-3 and TRBJ2-3; possibly TRBD1 for D (6 bases). The germline CDR1 and CDR2 sequences are SGHTA and FQGTGA. Trimming cost V 5 bases and J 8 bases, with 11 bases left between them. This CDR3 comprises 12 residues. The CDR3 loop reads CASSPQGGTQYF. CDR3 sequence (DNA): TGTGCCAGCAGCCCACAGGGCGGTACGCAGTATTTT.

The V gene is TRBV11-3, the J gene TRBJ2-5; D is possibly TRBD2 (6 bases). CDR1 is SGHNT, CDR2 YENEEA, per germline. The ends were cut back, 7 bases at V and 5 bases at J, with 11 bases in the middle. The CDR3 extends over 12 amino acids. CDR3 sequence: CASTLGGETQYF. The CDR3 DNA sequence: TGTGCCAGCACCCTCGGAGGGGAGACCCAGTACTTC.

This chain uses TRBV24-1 with TRBJ2-5; TRBD1 matches 12 bases. Germline-derived CDR1 and CDR2 are KGHDR and SFDVKD. Trimming at V came to 4 bases and at J to 5 bases, leaving 10 bases not matched to a gene. The CDR3 has 17 amino acids. The CDR3 DNA reads TGTGCCACCAGTGACTACAAGGGACAGGGGGCGCCTGAGACCCAGTACTTC. It specifies CATSDYKGQGAPETQYF.

At least ten counts were recorded for this clone. CDR3 region: CASSLMASPTEAFF. CDR3 coding DNA: TGTGCCAGCAGCTTAATGGCCTCTCCCACTGAAGCTTTCTTT. The chain combines TRBV7-2 with TRBJ1-1; D is undetermined. The CDR3 runs 14 residues. Trimming cost V 2 bases and J 4 bases, with 11 bases left between them. CDR1 is SGHTA, CDR2 FQGNSA, per germline.

The chain has TRBV21-1 and TRBJ1-1; the listed D gene, TRBD1, was not tested against the DNA. TRBV21-1 is classified as a pseudogene. The CDR3 covers 15 residues. The CDR3 spells CASSPQGQTNTEAFF. CDR3 DNA: TGTGCCAGCAGCCCCCAAGGACAGACAAACACTGAAGCTTTCTTT.

The rearrangement joins TRBV9 to TRBJ2-1; 9 bases line up with TRBD2. The J segment lost 3 bases and the V segment lost 3 bases, leaving 19 bases of the junction unmatched. Germline CDR1 is SGDLS and CDR2 is YYNGEE. This CDR3 spans 20 amino acids. The CDR3 DNA is TGTGCCAGCAGCGAGACGATATTGGCTAGCGGGACGCCCTTCTACAATGAGCAGTTCTTC. It translates to CASSETILASGTPFYNEQFF.

This clone was counted a single time. The chain recombines TRBV9 with TRBJ1-4, with D maybe TRBD1 (6 bases). Trimming removed 4 bases at V and 5 bases at J, with 15 bases between. CDR1 is SGDLS, CDR2 YYNGEE, per germline. The CDR3 length is 15 residues. CDR3 DNA sequence: TGTGCCAGCAGCAAATCAGGGGTGGGGAATGAAAAACTGTTTTTT. Encoded protein: CASSKSGVGNEKLFF.

J is TRBJ1-3 and V is TRBV9; tentatively, D is TRBD1 (5 bases). The CDR3 has 15 amino acids. In germline, CDR1 is SGDLS, CDR2 YYNGEE. Trimming stripped 4 bases from V and 2 bases from J, with 13 bases between. The CDR3 spells CASSQQGAAGNTIYF. CDR3 sequence (DNA): TGTGCCAGCAGCCAACAAGGGGCTGCTGGAAACACCATATATTTT.

The chain joins TRBV5-1 to TRBJ2-2, with a weak D call TRBD1 (5 bases). CDR3 length equals 15 residues. V gave up 2 bases and J gave up 5 bases, with 13 bases separating them. The germline gives CDR1 SGHRS, CDR2 YFSETQ. Written as DNA, the CDR3 is TGCGCCAGCAGCTTCGGCACAGGAAAAACCGGGGAGCTGTTTTTT. Translating gives CASSFGTGKTGELFF.

The chain has TRBV2 and TRBJ1-6; a possible D gene is TRBD1 (5 bases). Trimming pared 3 bases from V and 4 bases from J, leaving 13 bases between. The CDR3 totals 16 residues. Germline values: CDR1 SNHLY, CDR2 FYNNEI. For the CDR3, the DNA is TGTGCCAGCAGTGAGGAAATCCGACAGTATAATTCACCCCTCCACTTT. It encodes CASSEEIRQYNSPLHF.

V is TRBV7-2 and J is TRBJ2-7, with 8 bases fitting TRBD2. CDR1 SGHTA and CDR2 FQGNSA come from the germline V gene. The CDR3 is 19 residues long. After removal of 0 bases from V and 2 bases from J, the junction contained 15 bases not matched to a gene. As DNA, the CDR3 is TGTGCCAGCAGCTTAGCGCAAGTATGGCTAGCGGGCCGCACCTACGAGCAGTACTTC. This translates into CASSLAQVWLAGRTYEQYF. Drawing the rest from reference TRBV7-2 and TRBJ2-7, the complete variable domain is GAGVSQSPSNKVTEKGKDVELRCDPISGHTALYWYRQSLGQGLEFLIYFQGNSAPDKSGLPSDRFSAERTGGSVSTLTIQRTQQEDSAVYLCASSLAQVWLAGRTYEQYFGPGTRLTVT.

This chain joins TRBV2 and TRBJ2-7; TRBD1 matches at 7 bases. CDR3 length equals 14 residues. Unmatched junction bases numbered 3, after V lost 1 base and J lost 3 bases. CDR1 and CDR2 from the germline V gene are SNHLY and FYNNEI. The CDR3 DNA reads TGTGCCAGCAGTGAAGGGGACAGAGACTACGAGCAGTACTTC. Translation: CASSEGDRDYEQYF.

This clone has only a few counts. This chain links TRBV7-2 with TRBJ2-5; 11 bases fit TRBD2. The CDR3 length is 15 residues. Per germline, CDR1 SGHTA and CDR2 FQGNSA. After removal of 5 bases from V and 5 bases from J, the junction contained 7 bases not matched to a gene. CDR3 nucleotides: TGTGCCAGCAGCCGCAAGACTAGCGGGGAGGAGACCCAGTACTTC. Protein product: CASSRKTSGEETQYF.

The CDR3 reads CASSPLGRTDTQYF. The CDR3 region has the DNA TGCGCCAGCAGCCCTCTTGGCCGCACAGATACGCAGTATTTT. J is TRBJ2-3 and V is TRBV5-1, with D unclear. V was cut by 4 bases and J by 1 base, with 10 bases left in between. The CDR3 covers 14 residues. Germline CDR1 and CDR2: SGHRS and YFSETQ.

The chain combines TRBV10-1 with TRBJ2-1; tentatively, D is TRBD1 (6 bases). Germline CDR1 and CDR2: WNHNN and SYGVQD (reference sequence). Trimming took off 3 bases at V and 0 bases at J, with 6 bases between the two ends. The CDR3 runs 14 residues. The CDR3 here is CASSEGGSYNEQFF. The DNA of the CDR3 is TGCGCCAGCAGTGAAGGGGGCTCCTACAATGAGCAGTTCTTC.

V and J are TRBV24-1 and TRBJ1-2; unclear D gene. Looked up from germline, CDR1 is KGHDR and CDR2 is SFDVKD. There are 14 residues in the CDR3. Trimming removed 4 bases from V and 2 bases from J, with 10 bases in between. The CDR3 region has the DNA TGTGCCACCAGTGACGATAGTATCAACTATGGCTACACCTTC. Protein product: CATSDDSINYGYTF.

This rearrangement joins TRBV27 to TRBJ1-2, with TRBD1 identical over 7 bases. CDR3 length: 14 amino acids. From germline, CDR1 is MNHEY and CDR2 SMNVEV (reference sequence). With V trimmed by 3 bases and J by 0 bases, 1 base remained unmatched. CDR3 sequence reads: CASSFGTANYGYTF. CDR3 nucleotides: TGTGCCAGCAGTTTCGGGACAGCTAACTATGGCTACACCTTC.

This clone was counted a few times. The CDR3 loop reads CASSLVGAAYEQYF. CDR3 nucleotides: TGTGCCAGCAGCTTAGTAGGGGCGGCCTACGAGCAGTACTTC. J is TRBJ2-7 and V is TRBV7-8; D is perhaps TRBD1 (5 bases). The V gene's germline CDR1 is SGHVS and CDR2 FQNEAQ. The CDR3 has 14 amino acids. V was shortened by 1 base and J by 2 bases, with 9 bases between the two germline ends.

This chain uses TRBV30 with TRBJ2-1; 12 bases are a match to TRBD2. Germline loops: CDR1 GTSNPN, CDR2 SVGIG (reference sequence). Unmatched junction bases numbered 11, after V lost 5 bases and J lost 9 bases. This CDR3 region has 15 residues. This CDR3 is CAWARLAGVYTEQFF. As DNA, the CDR3 is TGTGCCTGGGCCCGACTAGCGGGAGTGTATACTGAGCAGTTCTTC.

In DNA form, the CDR3 reads TGTGCCACCTGGACTAGCGGGAGCACAGATACGCAGTATTTT. It encodes CATWTSGSTDTQYF. The chain uses TRBV27 and TRBJ2-3, with TRBD2 matching over 11 bases. The J segment lost 0 bases and the V segment lost 10 bases, leaving 3 bases of the junction unmatched. The germline CDR1 and CDR2 sequences are MNHEY and SMNVEV (reference sequence). The CDR3 runs to 14 residues.